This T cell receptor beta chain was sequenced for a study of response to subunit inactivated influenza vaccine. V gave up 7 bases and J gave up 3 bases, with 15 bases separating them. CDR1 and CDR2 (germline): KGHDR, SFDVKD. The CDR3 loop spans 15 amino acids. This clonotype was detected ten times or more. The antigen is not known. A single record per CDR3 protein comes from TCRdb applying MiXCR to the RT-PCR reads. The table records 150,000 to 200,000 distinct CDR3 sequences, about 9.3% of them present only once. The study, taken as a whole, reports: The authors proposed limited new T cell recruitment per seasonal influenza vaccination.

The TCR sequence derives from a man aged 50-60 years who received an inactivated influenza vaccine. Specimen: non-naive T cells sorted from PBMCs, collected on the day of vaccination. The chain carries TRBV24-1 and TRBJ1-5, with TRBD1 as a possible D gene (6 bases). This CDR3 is CATSRYGGPNQPQHF. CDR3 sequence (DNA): TGTGCCACCAGCCGATACGGGGGGCCCAATCAGCCCCAGCATTTT.